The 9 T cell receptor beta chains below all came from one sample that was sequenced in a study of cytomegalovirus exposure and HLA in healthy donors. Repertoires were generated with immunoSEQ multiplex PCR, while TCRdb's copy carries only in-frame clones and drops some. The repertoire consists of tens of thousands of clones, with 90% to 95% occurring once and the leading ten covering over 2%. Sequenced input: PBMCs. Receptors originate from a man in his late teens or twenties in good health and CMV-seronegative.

The DNA of the CDR3 is TGTGCCAGCAGTAGCCCGGGTGGGAGCCCCCAAGAGACCCAGTACTTC. Protein: CASSSPGGSPQETQYF. The chain employs TRBV28 and TRBJ2-5, with D perhaps TRBD2 (5 bases). This CDR3 region has 16 residues. Germline V gene sequence: CDR1 MDHEN, CDR2 SYDVKM. The V gene lost 5 bases and the J gene lost 1 base, with 17 bases spanning the gap.

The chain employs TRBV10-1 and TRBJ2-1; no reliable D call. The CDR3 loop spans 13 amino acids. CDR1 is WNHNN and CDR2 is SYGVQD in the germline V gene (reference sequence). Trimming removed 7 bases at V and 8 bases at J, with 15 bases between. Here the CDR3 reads CASTVKVGHEQFF. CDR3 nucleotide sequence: TGCGCCAGCACCGTTAAGGTGGGCCATGAGCAGTTCTTC.

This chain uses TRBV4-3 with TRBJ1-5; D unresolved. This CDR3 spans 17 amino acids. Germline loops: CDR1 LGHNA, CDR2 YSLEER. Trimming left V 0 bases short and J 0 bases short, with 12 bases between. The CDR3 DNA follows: TGCGCCAGCAGCCAAGATTCGATGCGTAATAGCAATCAGCCCCAGCATTTT. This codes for CASSQDSMRNSNQPQHF.

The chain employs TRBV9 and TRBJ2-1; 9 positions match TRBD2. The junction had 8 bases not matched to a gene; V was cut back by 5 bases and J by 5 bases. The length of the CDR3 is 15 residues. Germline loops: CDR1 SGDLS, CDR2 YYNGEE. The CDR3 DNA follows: TGTGCCAGCAGGGCCGCGGCTAGCGGGAACAATGAGCAGTTCTTC. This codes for CASRAAASGNNEQFF.

The CDR3 region is CASSSVETGELFF. For the CDR3, the DNA is TGTGCCAGCAGCTCTGTAGAGACCGGGGAGCTGTTTTTT. This chain links TRBV11-2 with TRBJ2-2; D gene uncertain. Deletions cut 4 bases from V and 5 bases from J, with 8 bases between. The germline V gene has CDR1 SGHAT and CDR2 FQNNGV. This CDR3 has 13 amino acids.

CDR3 in DNA: TGTGCCAGCAGCCGGGACAGGGGCTACGAGCAGTACTTC. Amino acid sequence: CASSRDRGYEQYF. V and J are TRBV5-8 and TRBJ2-7; 10 bases fit TRBD1. Trimming took 4 bases from V and 3 from J; bases not matched to a gene: 1. Germline CDR1 and CDR2: SGHTS and YDEGEE. This CDR3 is 13 amino acids long.

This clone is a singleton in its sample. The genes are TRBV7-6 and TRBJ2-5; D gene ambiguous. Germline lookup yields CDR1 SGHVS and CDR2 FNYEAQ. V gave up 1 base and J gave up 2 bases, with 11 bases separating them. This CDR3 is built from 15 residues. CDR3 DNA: TGTGCCAGCAGCTTAGTGCGCGGCAGACAAGAGACCCAGTACTTC. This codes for CASSLVRGRQETQYF.

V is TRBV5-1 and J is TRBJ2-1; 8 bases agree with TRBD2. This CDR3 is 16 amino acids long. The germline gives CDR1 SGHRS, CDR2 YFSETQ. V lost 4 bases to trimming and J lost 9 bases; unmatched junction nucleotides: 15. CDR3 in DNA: TGCGCCAGCAGCATAGAAGCGGGGGTGCCGAGGGGTGAGCAGTTCTTC. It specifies CASSIEAGVPRGEQFF.

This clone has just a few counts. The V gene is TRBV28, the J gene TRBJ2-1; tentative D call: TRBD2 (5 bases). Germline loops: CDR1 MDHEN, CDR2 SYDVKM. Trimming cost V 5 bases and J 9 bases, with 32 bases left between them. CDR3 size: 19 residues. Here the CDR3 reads CASSLLKLLGRSSSGEQFF. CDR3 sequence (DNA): TGTGCCAGCAGTCTCCTTAAGCTCCTCGGAAGGAGCTCAAGCGGTGAGCAGTTCTTC.